The source of this TCR beta chain is a study of blood T cell repertoires in COVID-19. Libraries were prepared by immunoSEQ multiplex PCR; TCRdb keeps only in-frame clonotypes and omits some of them. The data hold 150,000 to 190,000 clones, with 85% to 90% observed a single time. The CDR3 consists of 17 residues. CDR1 SGHNT and CDR2 YENEEA come from the germline V gene. V shed 3 bases, J shed 2 bases, and the junction held 8 bases outside the gene matches. The material sequenced was peripheral blood. The receptor comes from a woman aged 40-49 years with acute or convalescent COVID-19. V usage is TRBV11-3 and J usage is TRBJ1-2, with 11 bases matching TRBD1. The CDR3 sequence is CASSFSSGQGANYGYTF. The CDR3 DNA is TGTGCCAGCAGCTTCTCCTCCGGACAGGGGGCGAACTATGGCTACACCTTC.